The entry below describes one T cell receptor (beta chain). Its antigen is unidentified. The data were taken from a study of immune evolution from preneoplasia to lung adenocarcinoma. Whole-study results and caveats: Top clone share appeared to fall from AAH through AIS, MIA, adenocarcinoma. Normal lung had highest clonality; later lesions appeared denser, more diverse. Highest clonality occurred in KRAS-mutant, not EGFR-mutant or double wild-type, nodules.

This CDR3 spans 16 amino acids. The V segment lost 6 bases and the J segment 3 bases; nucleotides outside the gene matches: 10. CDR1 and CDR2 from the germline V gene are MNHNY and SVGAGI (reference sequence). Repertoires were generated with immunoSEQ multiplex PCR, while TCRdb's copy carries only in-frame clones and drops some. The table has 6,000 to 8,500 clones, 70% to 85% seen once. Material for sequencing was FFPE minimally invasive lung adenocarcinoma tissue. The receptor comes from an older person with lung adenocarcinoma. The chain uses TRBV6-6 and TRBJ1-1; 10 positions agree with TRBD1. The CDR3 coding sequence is TGTGCCAGCAGCCAAACCGGGACAGGGGTTGACACTGAAGCTTTCTTT. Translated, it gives CASSQTGTGVDTEAFF.